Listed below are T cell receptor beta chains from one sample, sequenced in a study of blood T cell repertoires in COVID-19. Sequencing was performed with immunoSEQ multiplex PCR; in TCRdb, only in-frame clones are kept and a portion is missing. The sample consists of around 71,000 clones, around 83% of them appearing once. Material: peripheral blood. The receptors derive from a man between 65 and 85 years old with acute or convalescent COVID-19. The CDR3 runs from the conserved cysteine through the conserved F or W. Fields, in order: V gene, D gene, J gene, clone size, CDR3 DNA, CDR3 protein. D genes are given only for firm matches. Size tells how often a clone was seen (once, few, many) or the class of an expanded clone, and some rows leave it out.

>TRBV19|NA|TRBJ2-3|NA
TGTGCCACGAGGTCCGCAGATACGCAGTATTTT
CATRSADTQYF
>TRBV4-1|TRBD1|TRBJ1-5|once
TGCGCCAGCAGCCTCCGGACAGGGGGCGGACAGCCCCAGCATTTT
CASSLRTGGGQPQHF
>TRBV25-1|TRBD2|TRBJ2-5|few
TGTGCCAGCAGTGAATCAGGGCTAGCGGGGAGTCAAGAGACCCAGTACTTC
CASSESGLAGSQETQYF
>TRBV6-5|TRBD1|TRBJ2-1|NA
TGTGCCAGCAGCCAGGGGACAGGGAGGCCGTTCTTC
CASSQGTGRPFF
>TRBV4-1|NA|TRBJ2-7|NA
TGCGCCAGCAGCCAAGAGCAGGAAAATTGGAACAGCGGCCCTAGTAGTCAGTACTTC
CASSQEQENWNSGPSSQYF
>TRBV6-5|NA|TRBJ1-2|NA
TGTGCCAGCAGTTACGACAGTCACTATGGCTACACCTTC
CASSYDSHYGYTF
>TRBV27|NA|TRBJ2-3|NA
TGTGCCAGCAGTTCCGCGGGGCGAGGCACAGATACGCAGTATTTT
CASSSAGRGTDTQYF
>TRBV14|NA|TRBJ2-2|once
TGTGCCAGCAGCCAAGTTAGCTCTGTCGGGACCGGGGAGCTGTTTTTT
CASSQVSSVGTGELFF
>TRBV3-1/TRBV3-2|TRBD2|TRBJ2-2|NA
TGTGCCAGCGGGTGGACTAGCGGGATCGGGGAGCTGTTTTTT
CASGWTSGIGELFF
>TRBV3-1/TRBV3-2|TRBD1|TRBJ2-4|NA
TGTGCCAGCAGCGTGACCGGGACAGGGATTTACTACTTC
CASSVTGTGIYYF
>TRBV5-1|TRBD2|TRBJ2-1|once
TGCGCCAGCAGCCCCCTCTGGCGGGAGACCTCCAATGAGCAGTTCTTC
CASSPLWRETSNEQFF
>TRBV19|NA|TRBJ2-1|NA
TGTGCCAGTAGTTCCTTTAACAATGAGCAGTTCTTC
CASSSFNNEQFF
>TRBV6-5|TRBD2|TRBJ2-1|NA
TGTGCCAGCAGTTATCAGCGGGAGGTTGGAAACAATGAGCAGTTCTTC
CASSYQREVGNNEQFF
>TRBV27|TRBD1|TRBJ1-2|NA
TGTGCCAGCAGTTCATCAACCGGGACAGCAAACTATGGCTACACCTTC
CASSSSTGTANYGYTF
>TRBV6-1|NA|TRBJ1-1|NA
TGTGCCAGCAGTGACAGCGGGCAGGGTGGGACTGAAGCTTTCTTT
CASSDSGQGGTEAFF
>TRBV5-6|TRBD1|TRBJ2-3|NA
TGTGCCAGCAGCTCGACAGGGGAGGGCACAGATACGCAGTATTTT
CASSSTGEGTDTQYF
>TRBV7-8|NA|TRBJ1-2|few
TGTGCCAGCAGCCTCAAATCTGGAGCTAACTATGGCTACACCTTC
CASSLKSGANYGYTF